The 3 T cell receptor beta chains reported below all come from one sample, sequenced in a study of cytotoxic CD8 clonotypes in ibrutinib-treated CLL. Profiled with immunoSEQ multiplex PCR; TCRdb holds only in-frame clones, not every one. This table holds hundreds of thousands of clones, 60% to 80% found once. The sequencing used PBMCs, collected after 12 months of ibrutinib treatment. These receptors originate from a human donor with chronic lymphocytic leukemia.

The V and J genes are TRBV5-1 and TRBJ1-6; TRBD1 matches at 10 bases. Germline values: CDR1 SGHRS, CDR2 YFSETQ. The CDR3 is 16 amino acids. The trim removed 4 bases at V and 10 bases at J, leaving 11 bases unmatched. CDR3 bases: TGCGCCAGCAGCCACGATAGGACAGGGGGAAGCTCACCCCTCCACTTT. This translates into CASSHDRTGGSSPLHF.

V usage is TRBV6-5 and J usage is TRBJ1-6; no clear D gene. Germline V gives CDR1 MNHEY, CDR2 SVGAGI. With 6 bases removed from V and 7 bases from J, the gap between germline ends came to 7 bases. The CDR3 is 12 amino acids. The CDR3 here is CASSFSNSPLHF. The CDR3 nucleotides read TGTGCCAGCAGCTTTTCAAATTCACCCCTCCACTTT.

The chain joins TRBV30 to TRBJ1-1, with D possibly TRBD1 on 6 matching bases. The CDR3 has 16 residues. Trimming took 0 bases from V and 4 from J, leaving 18 bases between them. Germline V gives CDR1 GTSNPN, CDR2 SVGIG (reference sequence). The CDR3 protein is CAWSVQYGTGPTEAFF. CDR3 bases: TGTGCCTGGAGTGTCCAATATGGTACAGGGCCCACTGAAGCTTTCTTT.